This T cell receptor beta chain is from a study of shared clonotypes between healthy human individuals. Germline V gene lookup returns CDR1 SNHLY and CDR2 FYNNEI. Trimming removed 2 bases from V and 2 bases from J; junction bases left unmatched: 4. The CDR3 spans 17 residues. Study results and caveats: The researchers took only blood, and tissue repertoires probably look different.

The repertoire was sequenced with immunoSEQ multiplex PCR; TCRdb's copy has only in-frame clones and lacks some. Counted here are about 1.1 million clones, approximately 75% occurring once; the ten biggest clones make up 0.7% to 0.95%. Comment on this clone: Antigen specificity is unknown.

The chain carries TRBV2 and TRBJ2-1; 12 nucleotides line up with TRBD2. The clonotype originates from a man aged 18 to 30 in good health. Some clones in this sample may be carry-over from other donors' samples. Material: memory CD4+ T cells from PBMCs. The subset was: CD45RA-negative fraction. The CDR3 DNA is TGTGCCAGCAGTGAACTAGCGGGAGGGCCCCCCTACAATGAGCAGTTCTTC. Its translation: CASSELAGGPPYNEQFF.